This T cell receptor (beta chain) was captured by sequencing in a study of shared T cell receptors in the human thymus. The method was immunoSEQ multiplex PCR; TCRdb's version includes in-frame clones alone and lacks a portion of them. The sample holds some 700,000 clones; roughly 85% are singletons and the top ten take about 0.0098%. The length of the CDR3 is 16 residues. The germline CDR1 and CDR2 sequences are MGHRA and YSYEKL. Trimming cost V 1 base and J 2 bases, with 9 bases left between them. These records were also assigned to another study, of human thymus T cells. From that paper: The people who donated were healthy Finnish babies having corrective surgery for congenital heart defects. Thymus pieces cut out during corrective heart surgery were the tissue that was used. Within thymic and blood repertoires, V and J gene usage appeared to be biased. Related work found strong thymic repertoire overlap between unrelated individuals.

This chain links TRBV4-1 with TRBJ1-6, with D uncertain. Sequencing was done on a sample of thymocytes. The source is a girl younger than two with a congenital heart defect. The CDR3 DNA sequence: TGCGCCAGCAGCCAAGTAGGAGGGCCCTATAATTCACCCCTCCACTTT. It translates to CASSQVGGPYNSPLHF.